The rows below give T cell receptor beta chains drawn from one sample of a study of vaccination effects on CD4 cells after COVID-19. No cognate antigen is known for these TCRs. Clones were read by immunoSEQ multiplex PCR, and TCRdb kept only the in-frame ones, dropping some. The sample includes approximately 70,000 clones, approximately 81% of them seen just once. The sample here was CD4+ T cells from PBMCs cultured with HCoV-229E spike peptides, taken after COVID-19 vaccination. These receptors all come from a human donor who received a COVID-19 vaccine. CDR3s include the opening cysteine and the closing phenylalanine or tryptophan. A D gene is named only where the DNA matches it firmly. Only some rows state a clone size, as once, few, many or a class for expanded clones.

abundance,d_gene,j_gene,v_gene,CDR3aa,CDR3nt
-,-,TRBJ1-4,TRBV20-1,CSASWTVNEKLFF,TGCAGTGCTAGTTGGACAGTTAATGAAAAACTGTTTTTT
-,-,TRBJ2-3,TRBV19,CASSTQTGSTDTQYF,TGTGCCAGTAGTACACAGACAGGCAGCACAGATACGCAGTATTTT
-,-,TRBJ1-2,TRBV5-1,CASSLDRAGYTF,TGCGCCAGCAGCTTGGATCGGGCCGGCTACACCTTC
few,TRBD1,TRBJ2-3,TRBV29-1,CSVDEGASTDTQYF,TGCAGCGTTGACGAGGGGGCGAGCACAGATACGCAGTATTTT
-,TRBD1,TRBJ1-2,TRBV2,CASSELGQGIYGYTF,TGTGCCAGCAGTGAATTGGGACAGGGAATATATGGCTACACCTTC
-,-,TRBJ2-3,TRBV27,CASSLLGGLGDTQYF,TGTGCCAGCAGTTTACTGGGGGGGCTTGGAGATACGCAGTATTTT
-,TRBD1,TRBJ1-2,TRBV7-9,CASSSRGTGGADYGYTF,TGTGCCAGCAGCTCAAGAGGGACAGGGGGCGCTGACTATGGCTACACCTTC
-,TRBD1,TRBJ1-4,TRBV29-1,CSVSGQTEKLFF,TGCAGCGTTTCGGGACAGACAGAAAAACTGTTTTTT
few,TRBD2,TRBJ2-2,TRBV4-2,CASSQGLAGTYTGELFF,TGTGCCAGCAGCCAAGGGTTAGCGGGGACATACACCGGGGAGCTGTTTTTT
-,-,TRBJ1-5,TRBV7-2,CASSPYSNQPQHF,TGTGCCAGCAGCCCTTATAGCAATCAGCCCCAGCATTTT
-,-,TRBJ2-5,TRBV18,CASSPPRGETSQETQYF,TGTGCCAGCTCACCACCCAGGGGGGAGACTAGCCAAGAGACCCAGTACTTC
-,-,TRBJ2-4,TRBV6-2/TRBV6-3,CASSPKTNLRQPAKNIQYF,TGTGCCAGCAGCCCAAAAACGAACTTAAGACAGCCAGCCAAAAACATTCAGTACTTC
-,TRBD1,TRBJ1-1,TRBV5-1,CASSLTTGGAQNTEAFF,TGCGCCAGCAGCTTGACCACAGGGGGCGCGCAGAACACTGAAGCTTTCTTT
-,-,TRBJ1-6,TRBV2,CASRDSLRPLHF,TGTGCCAGCAGGGATTCACTCCGACCCCTCCACTTT
once,TRBD1,TRBJ1-6,TRBV7-2,CASRADRGSGSPLHF,TGTGCCAGCAGGGCAGACAGGGGGTCGGGTTCACCCCTCCACTTT
-,-,TRBJ2-3,TRBV19,CASSIFLGTSSTDTQYF,TGTGCCAGTAGTATATTCTTAGGTACTTCTAGCACAGATACGCAGTATTTT
-,-,TRBJ1-4,TRBV7-9,CASSLAGPPGEKLFF,TGTGCCAGCAGCTTAGCTGGCCCTCCGGGGGAAAAACTGTTTTTT
-,TRBD2,TRBJ2-2,TRBV4-2,CASSAGGRDTGELFF,TGTGCCAGCAGCGCGGGGGGTAGGGACACCGGGGAGCTGTTTTTT
few,-,TRBJ1-2,TRBV28,CASSTGGRDNYGYTF,TGTGCCAGCAGTACAGGCGGGCGGGACAACTATGGCTACACCTTC
-,TRBD2,TRBJ2-3,TRBV9,CASSVVPLAGATDTQYF,TGTGCCAGCAGCGTAGTTCCCCTAGCGGGGGCCACAGATACGCAGTATTTT
-,-,TRBJ2-5,TRBV7-9,CASSYVTSETQYF,TGTGCCAGCAGCTACGTAACTAGCGAGACCCAGTACTTC
-,-,TRBJ2-1,TRBV7-9,CASSYGVGEQFF,TGTGCCAGCAGCTATGGGGTAGGTGAGCAGTTCTTC
-,TRBD1,TRBJ2-3,TRBV6-2/TRBV6-3,CASSPGQVKTQYF,TGTGCCAGCAGTCCCGGACAGGTCAAGACGCAGTATTTT
few,TRBD1,TRBJ1-2,TRBV18,CASSGDRLYGYTF,TGTGCCAGCTCGGGGGACAGGCTGTATGGCTACACCTTC
-,-,TRBJ1-1,TRBV11-3,CASSFDRNTEAFF,TGTGCCAGCAGCTTTGACAGGAACACTGAAGCTTTCTTT
few,-,TRBJ1-3,TRBV30,CAWKRGGPSSSGNTIYF,TGTGCCTGGAAAAGGGGGGGACCATCTTCCTCTGGAAACACCATATATTTT
-,-,TRBJ2-3,TRBV7-3,CASSLSRGGTDTQYF,TGTGCCAGCAGCTTAAGTCGGGGCGGCACAGATACGCAGTATTTT